The 6 T cell receptor beta chains in this list originate from one sample, sequenced in a study of Graves' ophthalmopathy and Graves' hyperthyroidism. RNA transcripts yielded amplified TCR beta CDR3 regions. The first round was an RT-PCR with HTBI primers, and the second round was a multiplex PCR. TCRdb redid the calling of the multiplex PCR reads with MiXCR, one entry per CDR3 protein. The sample yields about 210,000 distinct CDR3 sequences, around 28% seen once. Sequenced input: peripheral blood. Receptors were obtained from a man aged 45-65 years with Graves' ophthalmopathy.

The J gene is TRBJ2-5, the V gene TRBV30; weak D call: TRBD1 (5 bases). Germline-derived CDR1 and CDR2 are GTSNPN and SVGIG (reference sequence). The CDR3 extends over 13 amino acids. V dropped 5 bases and J dropped 4 bases, with 14 bases sitting between them. The DNA of the CDR3 is TGTGCCTGGGCGAAGGGGCTGGGAGAGACCCAGTACTTC. Encoded protein: CAWAKGLGETQYF.

This clonotype occurred many times. V and J are TRBV12-3 or TRBV12-4 and TRBJ2-5; possibly TRBD2 for D (6 bases). The CDR3 extends over 15 amino acids. V was trimmed by 6 bases and J by 6 bases, leaving 20 bases between them. The CDR3 DNA follows: TGTGCCAGCAGCCCTCCCGGGACTGCCCCAAAGACCCAGTACTTC. This sequence encodes CASSPPGTAPKTQYF.

V and J are TRBV12-3 or TRBV12-4 and TRBJ2-2; 10 bases align to TRBD1. The CDR3 is made up of 15 amino acids. J was trimmed by 5 bases and V by 7 bases; bases with no gene match: 7. Written as DNA, the CDR3 is TGTGCCAGCACCGGGACAGGGGCAGGAACCGGGGAGCTGTTTTTT. It specifies CASTGTGAGTGELFF.

Many counts were recorded for this clonotype. The chain links TRBV28 to TRBJ2-2; 11 nucleotides line up with TRBD2. Germline-derived CDR1 and CDR2 are MDHEN and SYDVKM. The CDR3 is 16 amino acids. The V gene end was trimmed by 6 bases and the J gene end by 3 bases; junction bases not matched to a gene: 6. Here the CDR3 reads CASSPQTSGDTGELFF. In nucleotides, the CDR3 is TGTGCCAGCAGCCCCCAGACTAGCGGGGACACCGGGGAGCTGTTTTTT.

This clonotype was observed at least ten times. V is TRBV7-2 and J is TRBJ1-6, with D hard to call. The CDR3 sequence is 13 residues long. The germline V gene encodes CDR1 SGHTA and CDR2 FQGNSA. V lost 2 bases and J lost 9, with 8 bases in between. In DNA, the CDR3 is TGTGCCAGCAGCTTAATGCCGAGTTCACCCCTCCACTTT. Amino acid sequence: CASSLMPSSPLHF.

The CDR3 nucleotides are TGTGCCAGCAGTTACAGGGGCGGCTACGAGCAGTACTTC. Its translation: CASSYRGGYEQYF. V and J are TRBV6-2 or TRBV6-3 and TRBJ2-7; D might be TRBD1 (5 bases). The V end lost 2 bases, the J end lost 3 bases, and 8 bases lay between the germline ends. The CDR3 spans 13 residues. CDR1 and CDR2 from the germline V gene are MNHEY and SVGEGT.